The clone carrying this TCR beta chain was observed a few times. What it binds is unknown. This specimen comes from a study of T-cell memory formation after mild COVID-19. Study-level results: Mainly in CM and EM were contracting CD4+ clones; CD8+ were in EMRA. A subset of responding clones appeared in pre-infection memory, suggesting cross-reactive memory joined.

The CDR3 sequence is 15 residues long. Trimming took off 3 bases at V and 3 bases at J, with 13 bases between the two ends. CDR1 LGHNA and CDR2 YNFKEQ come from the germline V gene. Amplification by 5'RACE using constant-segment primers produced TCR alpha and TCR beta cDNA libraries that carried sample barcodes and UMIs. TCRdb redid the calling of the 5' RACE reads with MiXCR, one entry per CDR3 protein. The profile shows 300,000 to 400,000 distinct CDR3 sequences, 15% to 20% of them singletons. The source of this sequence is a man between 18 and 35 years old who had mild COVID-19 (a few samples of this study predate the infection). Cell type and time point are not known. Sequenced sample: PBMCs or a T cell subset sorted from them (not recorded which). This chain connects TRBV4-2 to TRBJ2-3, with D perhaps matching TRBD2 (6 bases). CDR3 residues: CASSQWGDGTDTQYF. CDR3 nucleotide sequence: TGTGCCAGCAGCCAGTGGGGGGATGGGACAGATACGCAGTATTTT.